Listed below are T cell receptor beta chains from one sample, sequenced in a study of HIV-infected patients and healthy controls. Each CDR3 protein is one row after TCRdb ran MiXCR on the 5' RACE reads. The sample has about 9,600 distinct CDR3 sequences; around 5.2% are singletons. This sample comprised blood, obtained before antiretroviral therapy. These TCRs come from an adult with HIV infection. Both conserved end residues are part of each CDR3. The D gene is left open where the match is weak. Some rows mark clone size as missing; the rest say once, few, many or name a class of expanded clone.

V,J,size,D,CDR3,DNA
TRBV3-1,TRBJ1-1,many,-,CASSQGLGQDTEAFF,TGTGCCAGCAGCCAAGGATTGGGGCAGGACACTGAAGCTTTCTTT
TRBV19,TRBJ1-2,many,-,CASSIGRYYGYTF,TGTGCCAGTAGTATCGGCAGATACTATGGCTACACCTTC
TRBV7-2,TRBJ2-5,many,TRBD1,CASSLQAGGAWAQYF,TGTGCCAGCAGCCTACAGGCAGGGGGCGCGTGGGCCCAGTACTTC
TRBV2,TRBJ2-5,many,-,CARQSGGGQETQYF,TGTGCCAGACAAAGCGGAGGTGGGCAAGAGACCCAGTACTTC
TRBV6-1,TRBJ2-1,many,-,CASTYTPTSYNEQFF,TGTGCCAGCACTTACACGCCGACCTCCTACAATGAGCAGTTCTTC
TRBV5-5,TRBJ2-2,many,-,CASSFPGRTGELFF,TGTGCCAGCAGCTTTCCAGGTCGCACCGGGGAGCTGTTTTTT
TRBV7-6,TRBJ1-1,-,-,CASSFQGNTEAFF,TGTGCCAGCAGTTTTCAGGGTAACACTGAAGCTTTCTTT
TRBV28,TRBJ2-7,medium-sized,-,CASSVLWEQYF,TGTGCCAGCAGTGTCCTATGGGAGCAGTACTTC
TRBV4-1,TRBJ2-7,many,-,CASSQDLSEQYF,TGCGCCAGCAGCCAAGATCTGAGCGAGCAGTACTTC
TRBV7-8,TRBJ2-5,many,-,CASSLLFAGQETQYF,TGTGCCAGCAGCTTATTATTCGCAGGTCAAGAGACCCAGTACTTC
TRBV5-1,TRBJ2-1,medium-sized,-,CASSFNSLGSYNEQFF,TGCGCCAGCAGCTTTAATTCTCTGGGCTCCTACAATGAGCAGTTCTTC
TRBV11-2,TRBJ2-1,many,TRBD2,CASSLGGLAGGGQFF,TGTGCCAGCAGCTTAGGGGGACTAGCGGGAGGAGGGCAGTTCTTC
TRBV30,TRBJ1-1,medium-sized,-,CAWSPPVVGSTEAFF,TGTGCCTGGAGTCCCCCAGTCGTAGGGAGCACTGAAGCTTTCTTT
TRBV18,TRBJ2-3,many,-,CASSPRDGFADTQYF,TGTGCCAGCTCACCACGGGACGGCTTCGCAGATACGCAGTATTTT
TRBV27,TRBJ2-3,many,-,CASSPLAMPNTDTQYF,TGTGCCAGCAGTCCCCTAGCGATGCCAAACACAGATACGCAGTATTTT
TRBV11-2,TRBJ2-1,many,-,CASSPLVHDEQFF,TGTGCCAGCAGCCCTTTAGTGCACGATGAGCAGTTCTTC
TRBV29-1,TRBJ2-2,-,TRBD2,CSVVLRGANTGELFF,TGCAGCGTTGTGTTGCGGGGGGCGAACACCGGGGAGCTGTTTTTT
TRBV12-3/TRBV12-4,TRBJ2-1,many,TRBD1,CASSPSLTGGEFF,TGTGCCAGCAGTCCATCACTTACAGGGGGCGAGTTCTTC
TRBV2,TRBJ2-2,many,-,CASSALGKGTGELFF,TGTGCCAGCAGCGCCTTAGGGAAGGGCACCGGGGAGCTGTTTTTT
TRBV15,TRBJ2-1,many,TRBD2,CATSRGGGAGYNEQFF,TGTGCCACCAGCAGAGGGGGGGGAGCGGGGTACAATGAGCAGTTCTTC
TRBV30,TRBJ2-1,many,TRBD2,CAWNRGGYNEQFF,TGTGCCTGGAATCGCGGGGGCTACAATGAGCAGTTCTTC
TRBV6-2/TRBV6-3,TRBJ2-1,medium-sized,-,CASSFTRASYNEQFF,TGTGCCAGCAGTTTCACTCGTGCCTCCTACAATGAGCAGTTCTTC
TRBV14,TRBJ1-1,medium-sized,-,CASSQDWGVEAFF,TGTGCCAGCAGCCAAGATTGGGGGGTGGAAGCTTTCTTT
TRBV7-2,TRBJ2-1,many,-,CASQYYGQGGDEQFF,TGTGCCAGCCAATACTACGGACAGGGAGGGGATGAGCAGTTCTTC
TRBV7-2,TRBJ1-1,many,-,CASSAQTNTEAFF,TGTGCCAGCAGCGCACAGACGAACACTGAAGCTTTCTTT
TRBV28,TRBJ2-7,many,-,CASSSLYPDLYEQYF,TGTGCCAGCAGTTCCCTTTACCCGGACCTCTACGAGCAGTACTTC
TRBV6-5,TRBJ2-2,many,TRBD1,CASRDRGRSGELFF,TGTGCCAGCAGAGACAGGGGGCGGTCCGGGGAGCTGTTTTTT
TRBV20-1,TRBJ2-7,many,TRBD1,CSASDRATYEQYF,TGCAGTGCCTCGGACAGGGCAACCTACGAGCAGTACTTC
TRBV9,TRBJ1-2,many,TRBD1,CASSVWTGTNYGYTF,TGTGCCAGCAGCGTATGGACAGGGACTAACTATGGCTACACCTTC
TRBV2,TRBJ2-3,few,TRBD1,CASRRQGSADTQYF,TGTGCCAGCAGGAGACAGGGAAGCGCAGATACGCAGTATTTT
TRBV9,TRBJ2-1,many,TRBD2,CASRSIAGGLNEQFF,TGTGCCAGCAGATCGATAGCGGGGGGACTCAATGAGCAGTTCTTC
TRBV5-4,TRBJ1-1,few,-,CASSLDQRMNTEAFF,TGTGCCAGCAGCTTGGATCAGCGCATGAACACTGAAGCTTTCTTT
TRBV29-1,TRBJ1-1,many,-,CSVGARLNTEAFF,TGCAGCGTTGGAGCCAGGCTGAACACTGAAGCTTTCTTT
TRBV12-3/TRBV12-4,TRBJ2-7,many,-,CASSAAGNSYEQYF,TGTGCCAGCTCGGCGGCAGGCAACTCCTACGAGCAGTACTTC
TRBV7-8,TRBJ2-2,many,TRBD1,CASSFPLAPAGGRVAGELFF,TGTGCCAGCAGCTTTCCCTTAGCTCCCGCAGGGGGCAGGGTGGCCGGGGAGCTGTTTTTT
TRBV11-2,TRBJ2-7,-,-,CASTLEGWYEQYF,TGTGCCAGCACCCTGGAGGGTTGGTACGAGCAGTACTTC
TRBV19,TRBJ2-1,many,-,CASSIDDWSSYNEQFF,TGTGCCAGTAGTATAGATGACTGGAGCTCCTACAATGAGCAGTTCTTC
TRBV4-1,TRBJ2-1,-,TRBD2,CASSQDAGLEDDNEQFF,TGCGCCAGCAGCCAAGATGCGGGACTAGAGGACGACAATGAGCAGTTCTTC
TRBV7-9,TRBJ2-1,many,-,CASSLNAWEQFF,TGTGCCAGCAGCTTGAATGCGTGGGAGCAGTTCTTC
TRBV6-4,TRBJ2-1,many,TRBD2,CASSEGTSGGTLNEQFF,TGTGCCAGCAGTGAAGGGACTAGCGGCGGAACACTCAATGAGCAGTTCTTC
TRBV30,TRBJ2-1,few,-,CAWSPPVVGGNEQFF,TGTGCCTGGAGCCCGCCAGTCGTTGGGGGCAATGAGCAGTTCTTC
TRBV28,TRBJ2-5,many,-,CASSYPGLWAETQYF,TGTGCCAGCAGCTATCCGGGACTTTGGGCAGAGACCCAGTACTTC
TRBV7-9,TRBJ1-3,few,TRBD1,CASSATGGRSDTIYF,TGTGCCAGCAGCGCTACAGGGGGCCGGTCAGACACCATATATTTT
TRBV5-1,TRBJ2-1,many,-,CASSLAGSSYNEQFF,TGCGCCAGCAGCTTGGCCGGGAGCTCCTACAATGAGCAGTTCTTC
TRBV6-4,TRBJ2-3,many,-,CASSESSSDTQYF,TGTGCCAGCAGTGAATCCTCCAGTGATACGCAGTATTTT
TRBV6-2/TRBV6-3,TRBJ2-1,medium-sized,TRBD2,CASSYVPPSGSTYNEQFF,TGTGCCAGCAGTTACGTCCCTCCAAGCGGGAGTACCTACAATGAGCAGTTCTTC